The present entry profiles one T cell receptor beta chain with its context. Antigen specificity is unknown. The primer mix had 60 Vbeta and 13 Jbeta primers. TCRdb's table, derived via immunoSEQ multiplex PCR, lists solely in-frame clones and lacks some. This repertoire shows some 160,000 clones, around four fifths found once; its top ten account for approximately 1.5%. Trimming cost V 8 bases and J 0 bases, with 8 bases left between them. CDR3 length: 13 residues. Germline V gene sequence: CDR1 SNHLY, CDR2 FYNNEI. This entry is derived from a study of cytomegalovirus exposure and HLA in healthy donors. Study-level points and caveats: Sequencing artifact likely explains a cluster of highly shared sequence variants.

The sequencing input was PBMCs. The receptor was isolated from a woman between 18 and 30 years old in good health and CMV-seronegative. The V and J genes are TRBV2 and TRBJ1-3; D gene ambiguous. CDR3 in DNA: TGTGCCAGCCGAAGAGACTCTGGAAACACCATATATTTT. Translating gives CASRRDSGNTIYF.